Listed here are 22 T cell receptor beta chains from one sample, sequenced in a study of shared clonotypes between healthy human individuals. Measured with immunoSEQ multiplex PCR; TCRdb has only the in-frame clones, and not every one. The repertoire holds approximately 470,000 clones, with about 72% as singletons. The sample consisted of PBMCs. All receptors derive from a middle-aged woman in good health. Some clones in this sample may be carry-over from other donors' samples.

In its sample, this clone was seen once. J is TRBJ1-1 and V is TRBV5-1, with D tentatively TRBD1 (5 bases). V was cut by 4 bases and J by 4 bases, with 17 bases left in between. Germline lookup yields CDR1 SGHRS and CDR2 YFSETQ. This CDR3 comprises 15 residues. The CDR3 bases are TGCGCCAGCAGCCTGGAGGGGCCATCGTCCACTGAAGCTTTCTTT. Its translation: CASSLEGPSSTEAFF.

The V gene is TRBV5-1, the J gene TRBJ1-3; 8 nucleotides match TRBD1. Per the germline V gene, CDR1 is SGHRS and CDR2 is YFSETQ. CDR3 length equals 14 residues. V shed 0 bases, J shed 8 bases, and the junction held 4 bases outside the gene matches. CDR3 in amino acids: CASSLVQGADTIYF. DNA of the CDR3: TGCGCCAGCAGCTTGGTGCAGGGGGCGGACACCATATATTTT.

The chain couples TRBV27 to TRBJ2-7; TRBD1 is a possible D gene (5 bases). Germline-derived CDR1 and CDR2 are MNHEY and SMNVEV (reference sequence). Trimming shortened V by 3 bases and J by 2 bases, and 11 bases separated the two germline ends. This CDR3 comprises 14 residues. The CDR3 sequence: CASSFSAGPYEQYF. The CDR3 coding sequence is TGTGCCAGCAGTTTCTCGGCAGGGCCCTACGAGCAGTACTTC.

Worth noting for this clone: One base away lies a much larger clone, so this may be a sequencing read error. The chain has TRBV15 and TRBJ1-5; 9 positions agree with TRBD1. The germline gives CDR1 LNHNV, CDR2 YYDKDF (reference sequence). This CDR3 region has 15 residues. In nucleotides, the CDR3 is TGTGCCACCAGCAGAGGACAGGGGGGCAATCAGCCCCAGAATTTT. It is translated as CATSRGQGGNQPQNF.

This clone was counted only a few times. The chain combines TRBV7-2 with TRBJ1-4, with a weak D call TRBD1 (5 bases). The CDR3 sequence is 15 residues long. Deletions cut 1 base from V and 5 bases from J, with 11 bases between. Germline V gene lookup returns CDR1 SGHTA and CDR2 FQGNSA. The CDR3 sequence: CASSLDRLPNEKLFF. In nucleotides, the CDR3 is TGTGCCAGCAGCTTAGACAGGCTCCCGAATGAAAAACTGTTTTTT.

The chain recombines TRBV28 with TRBJ2-3; TRBD2 aligns across 8 bases. This CDR3 has 16 residues. The junction had 10 bases not matched to a gene; V was cut back by 5 bases and J by 3 bases. The V gene's germline CDR1 is MDHEN and CDR2 SYDVKM. Here the CDR3 reads CASSATGRATTDTQYF. In DNA form, the CDR3 reads TGTGCCAGCAGTGCGACCGGGAGGGCGACAACAGATACGCAGTATTTT.

The CDR3 protein is CASRQGAHSGYTF. The CDR3 coding sequence is TGTGCCAGTCGACAGGGGGCGCATAGTGGCTACACCTTC. V gene TRBV6-1 combines with J gene TRBJ1-2; 10 nucleotides agree with TRBD1. The CDR3 is 13 amino acids. V dropped 9 bases and J dropped 7; count of bases not matched to a gene: 8. Per the germline V gene, CDR1 is MNHNS and CDR2 is SASEGT.

This chain joins TRBV19 and TRBJ2-5; possible D gene TRBD1, 5 bases. The CDR3 runs to 13 residues. Germline lookup yields CDR1 LNHDA and CDR2 SQIVND (reference sequence). Trimming shortened V by 3 bases and J by 5 bases, and 10 bases separated the two germline ends. CDR3: CASSMVGRETQYF. Here the CDR3 DNA reads TGTGCCAGTAGTATGGTGGGGCGGGAGACCCAGTACTTC.

This clone was seen at least ten times. J is TRBJ1-5 and V is TRBV27, with 7 bases aligning to TRBD1. The V gene's germline CDR1 is MNHEY and CDR2 SMNVEV (reference sequence). V lost 10 bases, J lost 3 bases, and 6 bases stayed unmatched. The CDR3 covers 13 residues. CDR3 in DNA: TGTGCCACATCACAGGGGTACAATCAGCCCCAGCATTTT. Protein: CATSQGYNQPQHF.

The CDR3 loop is CASSLGGAMNTEAFF. CDR3 DNA: TGTGCCAGCAGTTTGGGGGGGGCAATGAACACTGAAGCTTTCTTT. This chain joins TRBV28 and TRBJ1-1; D is perhaps TRBD1 (6 bases). V was clipped by 3 bases and J by 0 bases, with 11 bases between them. CDR3 length: 15 residues. CDR1 MDHEN and CDR2 SYDVKM come from the germline V gene.

This clone was observed a single time. This chain joins TRBV11-2 and TRBJ2-7; 10 bases map to TRBD2. The junction had 7 bases not matched to a gene; V was cut back by 5 bases and J by 3 bases. The length of the CDR3 is 15 residues. CDR1 and CDR2 (germline): SGHAT, FQNNGV. This CDR3 reads CASSLGGTSDYEQYF. The CDR3, as DNA: TGTGCCAGCAGCCTGGGGGGGACTAGCGACTACGAGCAGTACTTC.

The DNA of the CDR3 is TGCGCCAGCACCGACAGGGTTAATGAGCAGTTCTTC. It specifies CASTDRVNEQFF. The chain employs TRBV5-1 and TRBJ2-1; 7 positions agree with TRBD1. Unmatched junction bases numbered 4, after V lost 6 bases and J lost 7 bases. The CDR3 spans 12 residues. Germline CDR1 and CDR2: SGHRS and YFSETQ.

This clone was picked up one time. The J gene is TRBJ2-1, the V gene TRBV5-6; no clear D. V lost 4 bases, J lost 8 bases, and 10 bases lay in between. This CDR3 has 12 amino acids. CDR1 and CDR2 (germline): SGHDT, YYEEEE. CDR3 amino acids: CASSLTSYEQFF. The CDR3 DNA follows: TGTGCCAGCAGCCTCACGAGCTATGAGCAGTTCTTC.

The V and J genes are TRBV28 and TRBJ2-5; 10 bases are a match to TRBD2. CDR1 and CDR2 from the germline V gene are MDHEN and SYDVKM. This CDR3 has 16 residues. Losses at the gene ends were 11 bases for V and 7 bases for J; bases not matched to a gene: 19. The CDR3 nucleotides read TGTGCCCGCTGGGGCGGGCAAGCGGGAGGGGGGGGGACCCAGTACTTC. Translated, it gives CARWGGQAGGGGTQYF.

This chain joins TRBV5-4 and TRBJ1-2, with unresolved D. V lost 1 base and J lost 3, with 10 bases in between. Germline V lookup: CDR1 SGHNT, CDR2 YYREEE (reference sequence). The CDR3 is 14 residues long. CDR3 DNA: TGTGCCAGCAGCTTGTCGTCAGAGTACTATGGCTACACCTTC. Its translation: CASSLSSEYYGYTF.

The chain joins TRBV7-2 to TRBJ2-7, with D maybe TRBD2 (6 bases). This CDR3 has 14 amino acids. The V and J ends lost 1 base and 4 bases respectively, with 11 bases between them. In germline, CDR1 is SGHTA, CDR2 FQGNSA. CDR3 nucleotide sequence: TGTGCCAGCAGCTTAGACGGGGGAAAATACGAGCAGTACTTC. As protein: CASSLDGGKYEQYF.

The chain employs TRBV7-3 and TRBJ2-5; the match to TRBD1 covers 8 bases. CDR3 length: 12 residues. V was clipped by 5 bases and J by 7 bases; unmatched bases: 3. Per the germline V gene, CDR1 is SGHTA and CDR2 is FQGTGA. This CDR3 reads CASSEGQGTQYF. DNA of the CDR3: TGTGCCAGCAGCGAAGGACAGGGGACCCAGTACTTC.

The rearrangement uses TRBV5-4 and TRBJ1-2, with D unclear. Per the germline V gene, CDR1 is SGHNT and CDR2 is YYREEE (reference sequence). The CDR3 is made up of 14 amino acids. V gave up 0 bases and J gave up 3 bases, with 9 bases separating them. CDR3 loop: CASSLAGQDYGYTF. DNA for the CDR3: TGTGCCAGCAGCTTGGCCGGCCAGGACTATGGCTACACCTTC.

On this clone: A read error is possible here, since a much larger clone lies one base away. This chain uses TRBV28 with TRBJ2-7; 14 positions match TRBD2. Germline-derived CDR1 and CDR2 are MDHEN and SYDVKM. Losses at the gene ends were 11 bases for V and 7 bases for J; bases not matched to a gene: 10. The CDR3 sequence is 14 residues long. The CDR3 DNA sequence: TGTGCCGGCGGAAAGGGACTAGCGGGAGTTGAGCAGTACTTC. It yields the protein CAGGKGLAGVEQYF.

J is TRBJ1-1 and V is TRBV5-1, with TRBD1 matching 7 bases. V lost 2 bases to trimming and J lost 1 base; unmatched junction nucleotides: 2. The V gene's germline CDR1 is SGHRS and CDR2 YFSETQ. The CDR3 has 14 residues. The CDR3 DNA follows: TGCGCCAGCAGCTTCAGGGGGGAGAACACTGAAGCTTTCTTT. Translated, it gives CASSFRGENTEAFF.

Of note for this clone: With only one base between it and a far larger clone, this is likely a read error. V usage is TRBV7-9 and J usage is TRBJ1-1; D unclear. The length of the CDR3 is 12 residues. Per germline, CDR1 SEHNR and CDR2 FQNEAQ (reference sequence). V was cut by 3 bases and J by 0 bases, with 2 bases left in between. CDR3 protein: CASSFMNTEAFF. The DNA for the CDR3 is TGTGCCAGCAGCTTCATGAACACTGAAGCTTTCTTT.

This clone is a singleton in its sample. The chain uses TRBV6-6 and TRBJ2-1, with D possibly TRBD2 on 5 matching bases. The CDR3 sequence is 16 residues long. CDR1 and CDR2 (germline): MNHNY, SVGAGI (reference sequence). With 6 bases removed from V and 0 bases from J, the gap between germline ends came to 15 bases. CDR3 DNA sequence: TGTGCCAGCAGACTGAGAGCGGTTAGCTCCTACAATGAGCAGTTCTTC. Its translation is CASRLRAVSSYNEQFF.